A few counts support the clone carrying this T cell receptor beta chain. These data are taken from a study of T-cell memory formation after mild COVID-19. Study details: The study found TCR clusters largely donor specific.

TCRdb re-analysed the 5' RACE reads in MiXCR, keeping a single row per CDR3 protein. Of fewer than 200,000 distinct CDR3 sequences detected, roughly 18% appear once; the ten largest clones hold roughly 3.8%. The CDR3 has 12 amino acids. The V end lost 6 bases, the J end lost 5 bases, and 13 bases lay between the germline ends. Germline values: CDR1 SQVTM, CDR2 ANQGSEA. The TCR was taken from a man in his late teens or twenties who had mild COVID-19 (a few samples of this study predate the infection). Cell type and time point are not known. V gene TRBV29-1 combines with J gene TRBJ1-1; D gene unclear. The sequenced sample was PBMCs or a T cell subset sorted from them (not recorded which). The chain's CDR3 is CSVRKLGTEAFF. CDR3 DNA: TGCAGCGTCCGAAAACTAGGGACTGAAGCTTTCTTT. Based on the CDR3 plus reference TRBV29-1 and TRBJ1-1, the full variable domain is SAVISQKPSRDICQRGTSLTIQCQVDSQVTMMFWYRQQPGQSLTLIATANQGSEATYESGFVIDKFPISRPNLTFSTLTVSNMSPEDSSIYLCSVRKLGTEAFFGQGTRLTVV.